The 4 T cell receptor beta chains below come from one sample, sequenced in a study of T cell repertoires in cytomegalovirus infection. One entry per CDR3 protein results from TCRdb running MiXCR on the reads. The sample records about a million distinct CDR3 sequences, around 30% being singletons. Their recognized antigens are unknown. Sequences were derived from cultured CD8+ T cells from PBMCs, sampled from culture after CMV antigen stimulation. The origin of the receptors is a human donor in good health (CMV status not recorded). Some clones in this sample may be carry-over from other donors' samples.

The chain carries TRBV2 and TRBJ2-3, with unresolved D. CDR1 SNHLY and CDR2 FYNNEI come from the germline V gene. The length of the CDR3 is 12 residues. V was clipped by 1 base and J by 6 bases, with 5 bases between them. For the CDR3, the DNA is TGTGCCAGCAGTGAAGAGGAGGATACGCAGTATTTT. Encoded protein: CASSEEEDTQYF.

There are a few counts of this clonotype. The chain is built from TRBV10-2 and TRBJ1-1, with D possibly TRBD1 on 6 matching bases. Germline loops: CDR1 WSHSY, CDR2 SAAADI. CDR3 size: 14 residues. Trimming left V 6 bases short and J 5 bases short, with 16 bases between. The CDR3: CASREGGAGTEAFF. The DNA of the CDR3 is TGCGCCAGCAGGGAGGGGGGGGCGGGGACTGAAGCTTTCTTT.

The V call is TRBV6-2 or TRBV6-3, the J call TRBJ2-2; perhaps TRBD1 as D (5 bases). Germline values: CDR1 MNHEY, CDR2 SVGEGT. This CDR3 is 15 amino acids long. V was trimmed by 3 bases and J by 1 base, leaving 9 bases between them. The CDR3 coding sequence is TGTGCCAGCAGTTATGACAGATTGAACACCGGGGAGCTGTTTTTT. Its protein product is CASSYDRLNTGELFF.

The chain uses TRBV2 and TRBJ2-2; TRBD1 agrees at 10 bases. Unmatched junction bases numbered 6, after V lost 5 bases and J lost 9 bases. CDR1 and CDR2 from the germline V gene are SNHLY and FYNNEI. This CDR3 spans 14 amino acids. The CDR3 reads CASSSGQGSRELFF. In DNA form, the CDR3 reads TGTGCCAGCAGTTCGGGACAGGGGAGCCGGGAGCTGTTTTTT.